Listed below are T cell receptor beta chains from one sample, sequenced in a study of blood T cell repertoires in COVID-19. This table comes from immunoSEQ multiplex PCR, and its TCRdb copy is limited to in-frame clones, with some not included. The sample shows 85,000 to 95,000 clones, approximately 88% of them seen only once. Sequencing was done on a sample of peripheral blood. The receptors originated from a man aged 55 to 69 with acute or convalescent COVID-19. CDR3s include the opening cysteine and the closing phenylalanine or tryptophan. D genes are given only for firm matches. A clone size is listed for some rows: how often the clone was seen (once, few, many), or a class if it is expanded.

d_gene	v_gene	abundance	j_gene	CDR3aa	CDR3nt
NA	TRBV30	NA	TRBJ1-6	CAWSAYPGTGNSYNSPLHF	TGTGCCTGGAGTGCCTACCCCGGAACAGGGAACTCCTATAATTCACCCCTCCACTTT
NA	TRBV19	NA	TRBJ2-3	CASSTRDTTDTQYF	TGTGCCAGTAGTACCAGGGACACGACAGATACGCAGTATTTT
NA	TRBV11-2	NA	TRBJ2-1	CASSLVRRWNEQFF	TGTGCCAGCAGCTTAGTTCGGAGATGGAATGAGCAGTTCTTC
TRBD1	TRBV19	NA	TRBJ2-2	CASSGRGQFTGELFF	TGTGCCAGTAGTGGCCGGGGACAGTTCACCGGGGAGCTGTTTTTT
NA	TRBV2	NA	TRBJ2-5	CASSEGGTAQETQYF	TGTGCCAGCAGTGAAGGCGGGACAGCCCAAGAGACCCAGTACTTC
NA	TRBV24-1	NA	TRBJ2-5	CATSDRRDLKTQYF	TGTGCCACCAGTGATCGGCGGGATCTAAAGACCCAGTACTTC
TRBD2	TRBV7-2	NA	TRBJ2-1	CASRTTSGGSYNEQFF	TGTGCCAGCAGAACGACTAGCGGGGGCTCCTACAATGAGCAGTTCTTC
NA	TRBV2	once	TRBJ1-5	CASNRANQPQHF	TGTGCCAGCAACAGGGCTAATCAGCCCCAGCATTTT
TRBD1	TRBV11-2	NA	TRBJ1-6	CASSKQGAGSPLHF	TGTGCCAGCAGCAAACAGGGGGCAGGATCACCCCTCCACTTT
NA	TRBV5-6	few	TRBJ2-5	CASSLVFQGRETQYF	TGTGCCAGCAGCTTGGTTTTCCAGGGGCGAGAGACCCAGTACTTC
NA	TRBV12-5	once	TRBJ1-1	CASGLMAAPRSTEAFF	TGTGCTAGTGGTTTGATGGCAGCCCCAAGGAGCACTGAAGCTTTCTTT
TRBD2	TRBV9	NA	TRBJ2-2	CASSVIAGGPDTGELFF	TGTGCCAGCAGCGTAATAGCGGGGGGGCCTGACACCGGGGAGCTGTTTTTT
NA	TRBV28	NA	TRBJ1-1	CASSPAGTPRGTEAFF	TGTGCCAGCAGTCCCGCCGGGACACCCAGGGGCACTGAAGCTTTCTTT
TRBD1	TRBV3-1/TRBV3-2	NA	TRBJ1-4	CASSHRTGAINEKLFF	TGTGCCAGCAGCCACAGGACAGGGGCCATTAATGAAAAACTGTTTTTT
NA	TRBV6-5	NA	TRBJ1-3	CASANSFSGNTIYF	TGTGCCAGCGCGAACAGCTTCTCTGGAAACACCATATATTTT
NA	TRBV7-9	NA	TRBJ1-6	CASSFGDYNSPLHF	TGTGCCAGCAGCTTCGGGGACTATAATTCACCCCTCCACTTT
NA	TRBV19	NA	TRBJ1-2	CASSAGLSYGYTF	TGTGCCAGTAGCGCAGGTTTGAGCTATGGCTACACCTTC
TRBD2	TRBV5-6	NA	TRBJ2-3	CASSAWTSGSSDTQYF	TGTGCCAGCAGCGCCTGGACTAGCGGGAGTTCAGATACGCAGTATTTT
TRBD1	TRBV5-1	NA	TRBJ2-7	CASSLRQGSYEQYF	TGCGCCAGCAGCTTACGACAGGGGTCCTACGAGCAGTACTTC
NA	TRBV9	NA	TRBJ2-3	CASSVAEEDTQYF	TGTGCCAGCAGCGTAGCAGAGGAGGATACGCAGTATTTT
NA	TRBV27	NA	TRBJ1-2	CASCRTGGTYRSTNYGYTF	TGTGCCAGCTGCCGTACGGGGGGCACTTACCGTTCTACTAACTATGGCTACACCTTC
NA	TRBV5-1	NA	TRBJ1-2	CASSLAAGVDGYTF	TGCGCCAGCAGCTTGGCGGCCGGGGTTGATGGCTACACCTTC
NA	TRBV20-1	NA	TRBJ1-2	CGAGPYGYTF	TGCGGGGCAGGGCCCTATGGCTACACCTTC
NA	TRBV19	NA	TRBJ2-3	CASSISGGYTDTQYF	TGTGCCAGTAGTATTTCAGGGGGGTACACAGATACGCAGTATTTT
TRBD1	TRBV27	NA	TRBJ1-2	CASAFRDRGVFGYTF	TGTGCCAGCGCCTTCCGGGACAGGGGGGTCTTTGGCTACACCTTC
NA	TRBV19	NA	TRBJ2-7	CASSKFRAGTYEQYF	TGTGCCAGTAGTAAATTTCGGGCAGGGACCTACGAGCAGTACTTC
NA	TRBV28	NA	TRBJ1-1	CASSARRGSSLNTEAFF	TGTGCCAGCAGTGCCAGACGAGGGAGTTCTTTGAACACTGAAGCTTTCTTT
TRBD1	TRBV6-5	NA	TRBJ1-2	CASKEQGGYGYTF	TGTGCCAGCAAGGAACAGGGGGGCTATGGCTACACCTTC
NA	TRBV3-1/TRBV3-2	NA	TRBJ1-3	CASSQDWRGNTIYF	TGTGCCAGCAGCCAAGATTGGAGAGGAAACACCATATATTTT
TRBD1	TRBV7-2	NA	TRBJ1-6	CASSPYRGRNSPLHF	TGTGCCAGCAGCCCCTACAGGGGCCGTAATTCACCCCTCCACTTT
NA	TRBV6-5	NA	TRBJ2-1	CASSYSKGVPTNEQFF	TGTGCCAGCAGTTACTCGAAAGGGGTACCCACGAATGAGCAGTTCTTC
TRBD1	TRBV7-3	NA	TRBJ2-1	CASSLNRDRVRDEQFF	TGTGCCAGCAGCTTAAACCGGGACAGGGTCCGCGATGAGCAGTTCTTC
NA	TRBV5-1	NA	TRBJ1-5	CASSKSGNSNQPQHF	TGCGCCAGCAGCAAATCCGGGAATAGCAATCAGCCCCAGCATTTT
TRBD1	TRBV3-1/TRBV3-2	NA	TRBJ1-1	CASSPNTGGGDAFF	TGTGCCAGCAGCCCGAATACAGGGGGCGGGGACGCTTTCTTT
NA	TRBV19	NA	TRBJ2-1	CASSMGVGGYGYNEQFF	TGTGCCAGTAGTATGGGAGTTGGGGGGTATGGTTACAATGAGCAGTTCTTC
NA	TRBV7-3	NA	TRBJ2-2	CASSKTTGGTGELFF	TGTGCCAGCAGCAAAACGACAGGTGGCACCGGGGAGCTGTTTTTT
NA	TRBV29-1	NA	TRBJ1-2	CSVELATSNYGYTF	TGCAGCGTTGAATTAGCGACCTCCAACTATGGCTACACCTTC
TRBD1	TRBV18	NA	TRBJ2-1	CASSPDRGWNNEQFF	TGTGCCAGCTCACCGGACAGGGGGTGGAATAATGAGCAGTTCTTC
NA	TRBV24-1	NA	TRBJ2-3	CAISEGGGGTDTQYF	TGTGCCATCTCCGAGGGCGGGGGCGGCACAGATACGCAGTATTTT
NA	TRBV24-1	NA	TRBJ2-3	CATSIGGNTDTQYF	TGTGCCACCAGTATTGGAGGGAACACAGATACGCAGTATTTT
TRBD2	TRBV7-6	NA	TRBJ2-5	CASSLALRGKQETQYF	TGTGCCAGCAGCTTAGCTTTGCGGGGGAAGCAAGAGACCCAGTACTTC
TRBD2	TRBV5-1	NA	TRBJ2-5	CASSRGEGGSETQYF	TGCGCCAGCAGCCGGGGGGAGGGAGGATCAGAGACCCAGTACTTC
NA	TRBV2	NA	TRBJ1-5	CASGGDQPQHF	TGTGCCAGTGGGGGGGATCAGCCCCAGCATTTT
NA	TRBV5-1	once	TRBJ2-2	CASSLDKNTGELFF	TGCGCCAGCAGCTTGGACAAAAACACCGGGGAGCTGTTTTTT
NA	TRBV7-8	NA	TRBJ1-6	CASSLGAGWSYNSPLHF	TGTGCCAGCAGCTTAGGGGCAGGGTGGTCCTATAATTCACCCCTCCACTTT
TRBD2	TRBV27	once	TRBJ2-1	CASSSQREMYNEQFF	TGTGCCAGCAGTAGCCAGCGGGAAATGTACAATGAGCAGTTCTTC
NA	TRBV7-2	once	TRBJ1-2	CASSLRNRANGYTF	TGTGCCAGCAGCTTACGAAACAGGGCAAATGGCTACACCTTC
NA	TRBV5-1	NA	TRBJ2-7	CASSFRQGPEYEQYF	TGCGCCAGCAGCTTCAGGCAGGGCCCGGAATACGAGCAGTACTTC
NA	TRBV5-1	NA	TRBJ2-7	CASSSGLYEQYF	TGCGCCAGCAGCTCGGGACTCTACGAGCAGTACTTC
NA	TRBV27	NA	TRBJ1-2	CASSSHSQGYYGYTF	TGTGCCAGCAGTTCTCACTCACAGGGTTACTATGGCTACACCTTC
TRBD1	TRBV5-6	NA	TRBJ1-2	CASSLITGVGYGYTF	TGTGCCAGCAGCTTGATCACAGGGGTAGGCTATGGCTACACCTTC
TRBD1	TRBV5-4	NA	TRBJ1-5	CASSRGQGAGNQPQHF	TGTGCCAGCAGCCGGGGACAGGGGGCCGGTAATCAGCCCCAGCATTTT
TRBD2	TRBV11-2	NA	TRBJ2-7	CASTTTGTSGSYEQYF	TGTGCCAGCACCACCACCGGGACTAGCGGCTCCTACGAGCAGTACTTC
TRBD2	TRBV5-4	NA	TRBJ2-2	CASSSTSAATGELFF	TGTGCCAGCAGCTCGACTAGCGCGGCCACCGGGGAGCTGTTTTTT
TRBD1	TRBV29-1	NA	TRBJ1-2	CSVQGDSSNYGYTF	TGCAGCGTTCAGGGGGACAGCTCTAACTATGGCTACACCTTC